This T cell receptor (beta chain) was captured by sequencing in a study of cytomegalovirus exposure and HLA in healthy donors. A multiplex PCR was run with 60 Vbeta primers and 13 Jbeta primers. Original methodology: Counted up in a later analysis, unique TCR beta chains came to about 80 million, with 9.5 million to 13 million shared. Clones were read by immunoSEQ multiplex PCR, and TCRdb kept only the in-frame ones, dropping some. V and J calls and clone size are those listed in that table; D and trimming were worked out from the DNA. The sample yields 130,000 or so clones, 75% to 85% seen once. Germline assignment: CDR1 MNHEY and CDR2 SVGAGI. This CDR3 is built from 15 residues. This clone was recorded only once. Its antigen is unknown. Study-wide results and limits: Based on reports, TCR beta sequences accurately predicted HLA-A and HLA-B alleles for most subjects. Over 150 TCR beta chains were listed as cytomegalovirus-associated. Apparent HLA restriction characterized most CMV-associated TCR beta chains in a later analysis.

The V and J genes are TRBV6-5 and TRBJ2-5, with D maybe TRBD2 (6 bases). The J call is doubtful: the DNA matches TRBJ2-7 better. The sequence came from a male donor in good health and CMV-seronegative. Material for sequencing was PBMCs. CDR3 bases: TGTGCCAGCAGTTACGGGACTGTCAGCTCCTACGAGCAGTACTTC. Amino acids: CASSYGTVSSYEQYF.